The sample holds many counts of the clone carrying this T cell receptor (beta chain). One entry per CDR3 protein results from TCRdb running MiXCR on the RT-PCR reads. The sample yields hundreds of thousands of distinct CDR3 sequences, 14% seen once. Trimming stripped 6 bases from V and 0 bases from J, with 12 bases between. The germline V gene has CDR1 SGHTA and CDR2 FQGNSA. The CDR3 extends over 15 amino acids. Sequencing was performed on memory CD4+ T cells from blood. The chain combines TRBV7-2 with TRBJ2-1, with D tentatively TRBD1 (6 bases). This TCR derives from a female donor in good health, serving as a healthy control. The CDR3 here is CASSIQGPSYNEQFF. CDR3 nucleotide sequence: TGTGCCAGCAGTATACAGGGTCCCTCCTACAATGAGCAGTTCTTC.